The entry below describes one TCR beta chain. Its antigen remains unidentified. No per-base quality is available; no much larger clone lies one base away. This entry belongs to a study of cytomegalovirus exposure and HLA in healthy donors (dated by TCRdb to 2016 to 2017). The study in broad terms: An earlier analysis of approximately 600 of the donors reported more than 250 Gb of sequence data and some 100 million unique TCR beta sequences from 150 million to 200 million T cells. Around 300 gigabases of sequencing data and approximately 93 million unique TCR sequences were included in an early release covering about 700 HLA-typed donors. The genetic ancestry cluster associated with self-reported Caucasian donors included about 84% of the 300 to 450 genotyped donors. The study aimed to test whether signatures of past pathogen exposure could be identified by cataloging public T cell receptors. The T cell repertoires of some 700 subjects were profiled by immunosequencing and related to cytomegalovirus serostatus. A separate validation cohort of approximately 130 different subjects was used in addition to the roughly 670-subject first cohort. High-throughput TCR immunosequencing, statistical association of individual TCRs with disease status, and machine learning were combined to predict cytomegalovirus infection status. To study patterns of TCR occurrence, a later analysis re-analyzed previously published TCR beta repertoires from just over 650 donors and added high-resolution HLA genotyping. In the later analysis, no new phenotypic data were used to find candidate immune exposures; instead, reliance was placed on TCR beta sequences and their occurrence across donors. An earlier analysis of around 580 of the donors used high-throughput TCR beta sequencing to judge whether each TCR beta V gene segment behaved as functional or pseudogenic. Donor age, sex, ethnicity and CMV serostatus were collected together with the repertoire data. Genome-wide SNP genotypes for about 60% of the 666 donors were used in a later genetic analysis, which treated that subset as a discovery cohort. Every discovery cohort repertoire had been produced on one sequencing platform. HLA typing included class I and class II loci at four-digit resolution. Typing coverage differed by locus: A, B, C, DRB1 and DQB1 were typed in roughly 620-630 donors, DQA1 in about 560, DPA1 in around 600, and DPB1 in just under 490. A handful of DR-DQ haplotypes were handled as single units for association and clustering because linkage in the cohort was strong. Among 398 genotyped donors of the cohort, an average of roughly 240,000 unique TCR beta nucleotide sequences were sequenced per donor, roughly a sixth of them non-productive. The investigation overall reported the following: Roughly uniform sequencing depth across donors was assumed in presence/absence analyses, although this assumption may not hold. The authors suggested that the approach could potentially be generalized to other disease states and immunological phenotypes. Three of the identified cytomegalovirus-associated TCR beta chains were confirmed in vitro to be specific for cytomegalovirus antigens. For the cohort, immune exposure information was limited to CMV serostatus. Compared with the roughly 670-donor mean, donors in an Asian-associated ancestry cluster had fewer N-insertions in productive TCRs, according to a later genetic analysis. Because HLA typing was unavailable for some donors at each locus, only the typed subset was used in association tests. A later analysis reported that several top co-occurrence clusters appeared linked to parvovirus B19, influenza, CMV and Epstein-Barr virus. The study listed 164 TCR beta chains as associated with cytomegalovirus. Compared with equally common non-associated chains, HLA-associated TCR beta chains in a later analysis were more clonally expanded and had lower generation probabilities. A later analysis found that TCR association rates varied across HLA loci, with DRB1 alleles showing the most associated TCRs and HLA-C alleles the fewest. A later genetic analysis associated a missense DCLRE1C variant with V-gene and J-gene trimming of TCR beta chains, and an independent cohort replicated the association. In an earlier analysis of approximately 590 of the donors, most TCR beta V segments were observed in productive rearrangements about 90% or about 30% of the time, broadly matching IMGT annotations. A further reported finding was that TCR beta sequences accurately predicted the HLA-A and HLA-B alleles for most subjects in the first cohort. Across donors, most TCR sequences were observed very rarely, whereas some public TCRs were present in many individuals. Because counts were too low, more than 15 rarely observed V segments, including chromosome 9 orphons, were excluded from the earlier analysis of about 500 of the donors. Linkage disequilibrium might explain the correlated functional status among segregating V segments, but an unknown experimental factor could not be excluded. The classifier was reported to diagnose cytomegalovirus status with high specificity and sensitivity in both the original and validation cohorts. The sequencing pipeline was judged likely to have produced a cluster of highly shared sequence variants as a technical artifact. Most CMV-associated TCR beta chains appeared to be HLA-restricted in a later analysis, and the HLA associations seemed to be driven largely by CMV exposure. Because the 87-base-pair reads could not distinguish some IMGT-functional V segments, including TRBV6-2 and TRBV6-3, those segments were excluded. The cohort was sequenced for TCR beta chains only, and without alpha or paired-chain data the features that could be detected were limited. Specific HLA alleles were associated with 15,000 to 20,000 TCR beta sequences at a false discovery rate of 0.05 in a later analysis. When HLA alleles, especially DR and DQ, strongly co-occurred, attributing TCR associations to individual alleles was difficult.

The cohort comprised around 690 healthy bone marrow donors. All cohort members were sampled while nominally healthy, although unrecorded immune exposures were likely present. The donor was CMV seropositive and belonged to the group of 250 to 300 seropositive cohort members. A peripheral blood sample was collected from each donor, and TCR beta sequencing was performed on peripheral blood mononuclear cells. The Qiagen DNeasy Blood Extraction Kit was used to extract genomic DNA from the blood cell samples. The CDR3 measures 15 amino acids from cysteine to phenylalanine. The DNA shown is the 45-base CDR3, in frame from base 1. Per the germline V gene (reference sequence), LNHDA is the CDR1 and SQIVND is the CDR2. The V end gives up 1 base and the J end 4 bases, leaving 5 bases in the junction not matched to a gene. The library was generated by the immunoSEQ multiplex PCR assay. The multiplex PCR relied on a mix of 60 forward primers for TCR Vbeta segments and 13 reverse primers for TCR Jbeta segments. A multiplex PCR assay on genomic DNA amplified the CDR3 region of rearranged TCR beta genes. On the Illumina HiSeq System, the amplified TCR beta libraries were sequenced as 87-base-pair reads. From the authors' description of their analysis: A later analysis tallied tens of millions of unique TCR beta chains across the 550 to 850 repertoires, and some 10 million of those chains were shared by two or more donors. Raw reads were error-corrected and collapsed into unique sequences by a nearest-neighbor algorithm in which closely related sequences were merged to remove PCR and sequencing errors. To assign V, D and J gene segments, CDR3 sequences were aligned to IMGT reference sequences. For a sequence to be retained, a match of at least six nucleotides to both a V gene segment and a J gene segment was required. A rearrangement was called productive if the CDR3 had no stop codons and remained in frame with V and J, and every other rearrangement was called non-productive. CDR3 was defined according to IMGT convention as the region running from the second conserved V-encoded cysteine to the conserved J-encoded phenylalanine. Sequences without an unambiguous match to a single V gene segment were excluded from the earlier analysis of a few hundred of the donors. In an earlier analysis of about 590 of the donors, a V segment was called functional when productive rearrangements were above 56.7%, and segregating when the standard deviation between donors exceeded 5%. A statistical classification framework was built for diagnosing cytomegalovirus status from the catalog of TCR beta chain sequences. A later analysis assigned V and J genes by comparing TCR nucleotide sequences with IMGT/GENE-DB human TR gene sequences. In a later analysis, CDR3 sequences and most-parsimonious VDJ recombination scenarios were assigned using the TCRdist pipeline. In a later analysis, every TCR beta chain was defined by the combination of its CDR3 amino acid sequence and its V-gene family, and reads without a unique V-gene family were dropped. To address suspected cross-contamination and a sequencing artifact, a later analysis removed approximately 590 highly shared, low-generation-probability nucleotide sequences. In a later analysis, a clonal expansion index was calculated for each public chain from normalized within-repertoire ranks of inferred template counts. Generation probabilities in a later analysis came from a VDJ recombination model fitted to out-of-frame rearrangements, and those results were checked against IGoR. Hypergeometric tests were used in a later analysis to score TCR-TCR, TCR-HLA and TCR-CMV co-occurrence, with a repertoire-size bias correction applied to the TCR pairs. False discovery rates were estimated in a later analysis by permuting HLA or CMV assignments 20 times. In a later analysis, co-occurring TCRs were grouped using DBSCAN, and TCRdist sequence similarity was added for clustering within HLA-allele-positive subsets. Repertoires with fewer than 30,000 or more than 120,000 public chains, plus five repertoires with anomalous nucleotide sharing, were excluded from co-occurrence clustering. TCRdb re-hosts the immuneACCESS table, in-frame sequences only. Its copies lack some clones; in the studies checked, an unresolved V gene accounts for under half of them, and the cause for the rest is not known. The DNA gave D and trimming, while V, J and clone size come from that table. Present in this sample are 100,000 to 150,000 clones, under 85% of which were seen just once. 3.5% to 5% of the sample rests with the top ten.

The chain couples TRBV19 to TRBJ2-3; TRBD1 matches 7 bases in the middle. Material: PBMCs. The clonotype originates from a male donor in good health and CMV-seropositive. The CDR3 sequence is CASSIGGGRADTQYF. The bases are TGTGCCAGTAGTATAGGAGGGGGCCGGGCAGATACGCAGTATTTT.